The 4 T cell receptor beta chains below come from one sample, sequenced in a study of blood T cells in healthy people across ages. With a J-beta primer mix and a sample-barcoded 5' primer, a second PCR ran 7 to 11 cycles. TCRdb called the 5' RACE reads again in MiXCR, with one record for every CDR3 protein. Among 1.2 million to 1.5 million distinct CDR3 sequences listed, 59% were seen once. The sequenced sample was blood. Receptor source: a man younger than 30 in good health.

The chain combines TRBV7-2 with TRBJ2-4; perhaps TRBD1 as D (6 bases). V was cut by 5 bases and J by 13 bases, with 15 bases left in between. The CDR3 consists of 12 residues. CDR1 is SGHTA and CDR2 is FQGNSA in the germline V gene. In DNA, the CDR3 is TGTGCCAGCAGCCTCCCCAGGGGCGGGCAGTACTTC. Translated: CASSLPRGGQYF. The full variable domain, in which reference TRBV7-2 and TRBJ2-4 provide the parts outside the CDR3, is GAGVSQSPSNKVTEKGKDVELRCDPISGHTALYWYRQSLGQGLEFLIYFQGNSAPDKSGLPSDRFSAERTGGSVSTLTIQRTQQEDSAVYLCASSLPRGGQYFGAGTRLSVL.

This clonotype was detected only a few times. The CDR3 sequence: CASSQEGREAFF. The CDR3, as DNA: TGCGCCAGCAGCCAAGAGGGCAGGGAAGCTTTCTTT. The genes are TRBV4-1 and TRBJ1-1; D not resolved. Trimming took 0 bases from V and 8 from J, leaving 7 bases between them. The CDR3 spans 12 residues. Germline loops: CDR1 MGHRA, CDR2 YSYEKL.

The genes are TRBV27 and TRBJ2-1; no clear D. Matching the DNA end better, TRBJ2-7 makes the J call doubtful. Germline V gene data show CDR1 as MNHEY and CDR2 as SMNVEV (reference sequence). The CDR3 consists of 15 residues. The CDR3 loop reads CASSLVGDSYNEQYF. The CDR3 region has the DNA TGTGCCAGCAGTTTAGTTGGAGACTCCTACAATGAGCAGTACTTC.

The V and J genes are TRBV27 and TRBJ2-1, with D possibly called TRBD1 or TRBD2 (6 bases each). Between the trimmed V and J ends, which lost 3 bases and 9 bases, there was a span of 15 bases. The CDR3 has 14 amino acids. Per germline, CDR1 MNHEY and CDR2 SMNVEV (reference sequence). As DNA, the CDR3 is TGTGCCAGCAGTTTTGAAGGGGGGATAGGTGAGCAGTTCTTC. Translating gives CASSFEGGIGEQFF.